What follows describes a single T cell receptor (beta chain). As it was prepared, the TCRbeta library received unique molecular identifiers. MiXCR was run by TCRdb on the PCR reads, yielding one entry per CDR3 protein. The sample shows roughly 350,000 distinct CDR3 sequences, 10% to 13% of them seen only once. CDR3 length equals 15 residues. Germline lookup yields CDR1 LNHNV and CDR2 YYDKDF (reference sequence). The V and J ends lost 1 base and 4 bases, in that order; junction bases with no gene match: 5. This sample was included in a study of T-cell reconstitution after alpha-beta-depleted transplantation in children.

V and J are TRBV15 and TRBJ2-5; 8 bases agree with TRBD1. The TCR sequence derives from a human donor who donated a stem cell graft to a child with acute lymphoblastic leukemia. The source material was PBMCs from the stem cell graft donor, sampled from the stem cell graft. The CDR3 DNA follows: TGTGCCACCAGCAGAGTTGGCAGGGGGCGAGAGACCCAGTACTTC. Translating gives CATSRVGRGRETQYF.